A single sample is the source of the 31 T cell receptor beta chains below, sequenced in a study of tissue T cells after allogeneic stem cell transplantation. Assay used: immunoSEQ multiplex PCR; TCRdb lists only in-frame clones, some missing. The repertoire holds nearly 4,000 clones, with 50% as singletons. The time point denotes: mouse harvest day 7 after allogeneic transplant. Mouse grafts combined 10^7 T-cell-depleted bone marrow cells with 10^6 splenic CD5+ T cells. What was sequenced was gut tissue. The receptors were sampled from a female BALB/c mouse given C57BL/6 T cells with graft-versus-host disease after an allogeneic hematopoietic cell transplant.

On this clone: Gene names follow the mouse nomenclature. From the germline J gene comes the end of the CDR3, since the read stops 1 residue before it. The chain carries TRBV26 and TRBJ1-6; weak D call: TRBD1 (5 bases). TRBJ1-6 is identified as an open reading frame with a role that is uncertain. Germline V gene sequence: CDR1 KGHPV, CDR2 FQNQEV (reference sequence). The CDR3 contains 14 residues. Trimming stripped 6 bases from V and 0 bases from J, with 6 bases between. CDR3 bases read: TGTGCCAGCAGGGGGCTTTCCTATAATTCGCCCCTCTAC. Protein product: CASRGLSYNSPLY. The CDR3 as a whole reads CASRGLSYNSPLYF.

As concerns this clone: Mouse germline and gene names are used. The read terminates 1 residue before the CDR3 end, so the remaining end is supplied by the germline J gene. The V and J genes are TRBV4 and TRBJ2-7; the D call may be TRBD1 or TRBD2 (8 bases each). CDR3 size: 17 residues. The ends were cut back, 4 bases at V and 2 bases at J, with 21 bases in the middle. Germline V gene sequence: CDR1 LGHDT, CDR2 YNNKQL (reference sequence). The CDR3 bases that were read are TGTGCCAGCAGCTTTGACAGGGGTTTGGGGGGGACCTATGAACAGTAC. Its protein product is CASSFDRGLGGTYEQY. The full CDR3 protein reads CASSFDRGLGGTYEQYF.

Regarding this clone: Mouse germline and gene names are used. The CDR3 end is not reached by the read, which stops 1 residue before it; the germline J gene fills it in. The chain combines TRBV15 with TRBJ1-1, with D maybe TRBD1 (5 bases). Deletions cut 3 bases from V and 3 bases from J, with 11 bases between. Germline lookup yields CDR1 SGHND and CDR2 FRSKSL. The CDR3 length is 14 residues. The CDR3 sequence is CASSLGGWDTEVFF. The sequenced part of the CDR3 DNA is TGTGCCAGCAGTTTGGGGGGTTGGGACACAGAAGTCTTC.

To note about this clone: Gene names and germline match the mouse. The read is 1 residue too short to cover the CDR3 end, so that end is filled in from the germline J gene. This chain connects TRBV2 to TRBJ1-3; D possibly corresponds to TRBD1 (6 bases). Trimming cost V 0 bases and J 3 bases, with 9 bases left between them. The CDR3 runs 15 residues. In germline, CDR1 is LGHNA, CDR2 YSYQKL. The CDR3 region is CASSQEGGFGNTLYF. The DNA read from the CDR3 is TGTGCCAGCAGCCAAGAAGGGGGGTTTGGAAATACGCTCTAT.

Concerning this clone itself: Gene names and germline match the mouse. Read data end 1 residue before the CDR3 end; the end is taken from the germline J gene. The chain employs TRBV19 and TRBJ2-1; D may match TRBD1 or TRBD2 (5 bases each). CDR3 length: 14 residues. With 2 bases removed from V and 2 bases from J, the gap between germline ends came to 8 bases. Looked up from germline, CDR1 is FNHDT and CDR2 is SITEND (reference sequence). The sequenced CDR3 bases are TGTGCCAGCAGTATCGGGACGGACTATGCTGAGCAGTTC. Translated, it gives CASSIGTDYAEQF. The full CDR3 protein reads CASSIGTDYAEQFF.

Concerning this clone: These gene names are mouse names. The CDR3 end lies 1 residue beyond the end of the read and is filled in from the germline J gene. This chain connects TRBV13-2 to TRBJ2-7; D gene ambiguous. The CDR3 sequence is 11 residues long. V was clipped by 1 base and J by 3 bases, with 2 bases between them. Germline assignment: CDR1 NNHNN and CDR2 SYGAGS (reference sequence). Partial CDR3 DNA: TGTGCCAGCGGTGATCTCTATGAACAGTAC. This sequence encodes CASGDLYEQY. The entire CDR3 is CASGDLYEQYF.

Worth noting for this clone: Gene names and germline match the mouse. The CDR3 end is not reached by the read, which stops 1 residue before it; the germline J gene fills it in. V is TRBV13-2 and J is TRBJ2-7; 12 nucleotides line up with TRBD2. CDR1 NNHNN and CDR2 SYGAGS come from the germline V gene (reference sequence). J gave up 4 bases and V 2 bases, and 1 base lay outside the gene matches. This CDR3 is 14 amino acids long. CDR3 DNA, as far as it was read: TGTGCCAGCGGTGAGGACTGGGGGGGTTATGAACAGTAC. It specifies CASGEDWGGYEQY. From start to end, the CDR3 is CASGEDWGGYEQYF.

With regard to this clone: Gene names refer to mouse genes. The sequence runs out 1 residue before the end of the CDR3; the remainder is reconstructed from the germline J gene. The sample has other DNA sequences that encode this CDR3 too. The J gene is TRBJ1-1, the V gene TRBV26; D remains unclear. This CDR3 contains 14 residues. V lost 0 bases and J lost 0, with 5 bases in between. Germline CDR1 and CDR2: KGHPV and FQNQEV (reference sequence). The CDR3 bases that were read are TGTGCCAGCAGTCTGTCCGGGGCAAACACAGAAGTCTTC. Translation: CASSLSGANTEVF. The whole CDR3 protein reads CASSLSGANTEVFF. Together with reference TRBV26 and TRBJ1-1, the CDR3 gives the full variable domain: NSKVIQTPRYLVKGQGQKAKMRCIPEKGHPVVFWYQQNKNNEFKFLINFQNQEVLQQIDMTEKRFSAECPSNSPCSLEIQSSEAGDSALYLCASSLSGANTEVFFGKGTRLTVV.

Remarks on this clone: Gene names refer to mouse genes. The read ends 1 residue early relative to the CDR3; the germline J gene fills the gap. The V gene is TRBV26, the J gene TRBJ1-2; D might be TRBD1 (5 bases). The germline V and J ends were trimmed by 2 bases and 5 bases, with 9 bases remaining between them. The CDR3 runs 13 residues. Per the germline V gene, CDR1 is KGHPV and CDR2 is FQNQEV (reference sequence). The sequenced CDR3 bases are TGTGCCAGCAGTCTGCCGGGACGGTCCGACTACACC. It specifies CASSLPGRSDYT. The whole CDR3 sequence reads CASSLPGRSDYTF.

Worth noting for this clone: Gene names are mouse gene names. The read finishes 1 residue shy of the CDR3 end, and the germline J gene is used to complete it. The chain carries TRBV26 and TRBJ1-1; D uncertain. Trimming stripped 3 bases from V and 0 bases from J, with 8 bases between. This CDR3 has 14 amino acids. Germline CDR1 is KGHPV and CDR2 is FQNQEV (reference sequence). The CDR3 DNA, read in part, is TGTGCCAGCAGTCTAGGACCGTCAAACACAGAAGTCTTC. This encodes CASSLGPSNTEVF. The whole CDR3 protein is CASSLGPSNTEVFF.

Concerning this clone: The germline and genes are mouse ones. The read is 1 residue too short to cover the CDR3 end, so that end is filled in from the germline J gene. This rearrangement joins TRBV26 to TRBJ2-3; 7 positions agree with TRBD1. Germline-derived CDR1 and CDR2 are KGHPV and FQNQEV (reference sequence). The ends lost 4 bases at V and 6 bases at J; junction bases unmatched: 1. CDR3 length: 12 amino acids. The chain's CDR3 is CASSPRGETLYF. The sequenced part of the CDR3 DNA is TGTGCCAGCAGTCCCAGGGGGGAAACGCTGTAT.

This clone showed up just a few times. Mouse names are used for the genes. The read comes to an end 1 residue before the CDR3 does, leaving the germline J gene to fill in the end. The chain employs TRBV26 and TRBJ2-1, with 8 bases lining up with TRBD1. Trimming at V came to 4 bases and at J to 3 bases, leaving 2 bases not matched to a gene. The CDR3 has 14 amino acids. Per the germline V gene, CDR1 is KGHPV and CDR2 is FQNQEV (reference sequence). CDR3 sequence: CASSRQGSYAEQFF. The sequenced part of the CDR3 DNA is TGTGCCAGCAGTCGACAGGGGAGCTATGCTGAGCAGTTC.

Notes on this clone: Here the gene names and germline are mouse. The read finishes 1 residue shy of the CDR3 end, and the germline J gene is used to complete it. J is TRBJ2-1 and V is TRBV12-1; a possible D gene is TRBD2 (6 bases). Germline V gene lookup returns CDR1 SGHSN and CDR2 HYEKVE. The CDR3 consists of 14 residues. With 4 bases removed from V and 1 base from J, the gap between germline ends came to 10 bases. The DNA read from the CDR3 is TGTGCCAGCTCCCTCACTGGGAACTATGCTGAGCAGTTC. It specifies CASSLTGNYAEQF. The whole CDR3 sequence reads CASSLTGNYAEQFF.

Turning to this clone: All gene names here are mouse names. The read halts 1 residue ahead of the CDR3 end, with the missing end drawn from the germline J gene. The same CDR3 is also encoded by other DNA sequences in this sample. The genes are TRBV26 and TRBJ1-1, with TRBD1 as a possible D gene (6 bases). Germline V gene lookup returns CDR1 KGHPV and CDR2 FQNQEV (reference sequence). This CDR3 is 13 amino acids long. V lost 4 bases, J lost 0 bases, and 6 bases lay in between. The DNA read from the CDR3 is TGTGCCAGCAGTCGGACAGCAAACACAGAAGTCTTC. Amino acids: CASSRTANTEVF. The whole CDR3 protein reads CASSRTANTEVFF.

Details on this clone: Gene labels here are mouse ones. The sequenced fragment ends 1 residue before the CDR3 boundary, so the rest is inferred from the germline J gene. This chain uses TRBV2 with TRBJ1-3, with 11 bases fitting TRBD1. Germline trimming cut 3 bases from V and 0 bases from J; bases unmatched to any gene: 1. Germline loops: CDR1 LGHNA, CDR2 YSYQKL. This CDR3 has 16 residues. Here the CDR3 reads CASSHGTGGSGNTLYF. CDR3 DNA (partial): TGTGCCAGCAGCCATGGGACAGGGGGTTCTGGAAATACGCTCTAT. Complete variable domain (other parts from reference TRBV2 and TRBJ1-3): DPKIIQKPKYLVAVTGSEKILICEQYLGHNAMYWYRQSAKKPLEFMFSYSYQKLMDNQTASSRFQPQSSKKNHLDLQITALKPDDSATYFCASSHGTGGSGNTLYFGEGSRLIVV.

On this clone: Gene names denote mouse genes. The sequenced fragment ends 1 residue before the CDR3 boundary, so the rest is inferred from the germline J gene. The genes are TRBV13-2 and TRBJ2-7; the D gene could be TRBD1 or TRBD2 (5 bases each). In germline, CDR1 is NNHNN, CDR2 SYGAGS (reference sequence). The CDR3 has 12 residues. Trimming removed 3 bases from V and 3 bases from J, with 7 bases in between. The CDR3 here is CASGGGIYEQYF. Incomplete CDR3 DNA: TGTGCCAGCGGTGGGGGCATCTATGAACAGTAC.

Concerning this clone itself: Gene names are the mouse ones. CDR3 amino acids: CASSFSRNTEVFF. The part of the CDR3 DNA that was read is TGTGCCAGCAGTTTCTCGCGGAACACAGAAGTCTTC. The chain combines TRBV26 with TRBJ1-1; no reliable D call. The read ends 1 residue shy of where the CDR3 ends; the end is completed using the germline J gene. CDR1 is KGHPV, CDR2 FQNQEV, per germline (reference sequence). V gave up 5 bases and J gave up 1 base, with 8 bases separating them. This CDR3 is built from 13 residues.

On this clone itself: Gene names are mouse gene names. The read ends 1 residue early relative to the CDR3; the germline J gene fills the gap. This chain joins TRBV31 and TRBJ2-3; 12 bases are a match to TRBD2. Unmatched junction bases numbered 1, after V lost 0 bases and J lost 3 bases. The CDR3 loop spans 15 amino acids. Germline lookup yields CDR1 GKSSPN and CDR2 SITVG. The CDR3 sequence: CAWSLGLGGAETLYF. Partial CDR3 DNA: TGTGCCTGGAGTCTGGGACTGGGGGGAGCAGAAACGCTGTAT. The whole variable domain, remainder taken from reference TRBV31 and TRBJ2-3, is AQTIHQWPVAEIKAVGSPLSLGCTIKGKSSPNLYWYWQATGGTLQQLFYSITVGQVESVVQLNLSASRPKDDQFILSTEKLLLSHSGFYLCAWSLGLGGAETLYFGSGTRLTVL.

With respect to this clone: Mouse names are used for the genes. The CDR3 protein is CASSLGGQGDSPLYF. The sequenced part of the CDR3 DNA is TGTGCCAGCAGCCTGGGGGGACAGGGGGATTCGCCCCTCTAC. This rearrangement joins TRBV5 to TRBJ1-6; 11 bases are shared with TRBD1. The read comes to an end 1 residue before the CDR3 does, leaving the germline J gene to fill in the end. TRBJ1-6 qualifies as an ORF whose function is uncertain. Germline V gives CDR1 LGHNA, CDR2 YNLKQL (reference sequence). The J segment lost 8 bases and the V segment lost 4 bases, leaving 4 bases of the junction unmatched. This CDR3 is 15 amino acids long.

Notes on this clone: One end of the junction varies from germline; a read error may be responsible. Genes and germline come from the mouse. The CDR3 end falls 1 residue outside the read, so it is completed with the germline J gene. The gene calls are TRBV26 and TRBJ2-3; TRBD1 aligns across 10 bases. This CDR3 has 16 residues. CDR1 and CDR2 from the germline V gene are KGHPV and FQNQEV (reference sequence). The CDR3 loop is CAGSLDRGQGAETLYF. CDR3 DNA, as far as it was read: TGTGCCGGCAGTCTCGACAGGGGGCAGGGTGCAGAAACGCTGTAT.

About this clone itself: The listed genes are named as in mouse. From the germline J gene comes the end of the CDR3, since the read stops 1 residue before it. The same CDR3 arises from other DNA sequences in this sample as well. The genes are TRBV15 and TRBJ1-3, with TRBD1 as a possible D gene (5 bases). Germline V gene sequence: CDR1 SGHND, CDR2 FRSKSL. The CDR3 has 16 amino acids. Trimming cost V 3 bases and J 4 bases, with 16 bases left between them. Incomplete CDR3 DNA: TGTGCCAGCAGTTTTTTGGAGGGGAATTCCGGAAATACGCTCTAT. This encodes CASSFLEGNSGNTLY. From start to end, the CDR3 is CASSFLEGNSGNTLYF.

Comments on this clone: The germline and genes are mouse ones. The CDR3 DNA, read in part, is TGTGCCAGCTCTCTCGACTGGGGGGGCGCAGCTGAGCAGTTC. Translation: CASSLDWGGAAEQF. The full-length CDR3 reads as CASSLDWGGAAEQFF. The chain employs TRBV12-1 and TRBJ2-1, with 12 bases aligning to TRBD2. The read ends 1 residue shy of where the CDR3 ends; the end is completed using the germline J gene. The CDR3 length is 15 residues. J was trimmed by 7 bases and V by 0 bases; bases with no gene match: 3. From germline, CDR1 is SGHSN and CDR2 HYEKVE.

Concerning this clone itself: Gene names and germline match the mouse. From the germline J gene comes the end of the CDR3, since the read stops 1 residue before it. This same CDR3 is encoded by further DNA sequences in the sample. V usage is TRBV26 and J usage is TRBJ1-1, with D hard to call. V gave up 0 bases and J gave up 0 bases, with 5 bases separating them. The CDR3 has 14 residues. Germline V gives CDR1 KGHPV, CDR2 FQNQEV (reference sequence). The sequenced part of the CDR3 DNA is TGTGCCAGCAGTCTGTCAGGTGCAAACACAGAAGTCTTC. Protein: CASSLSGANTEVF. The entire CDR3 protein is CASSLSGANTEVFF.

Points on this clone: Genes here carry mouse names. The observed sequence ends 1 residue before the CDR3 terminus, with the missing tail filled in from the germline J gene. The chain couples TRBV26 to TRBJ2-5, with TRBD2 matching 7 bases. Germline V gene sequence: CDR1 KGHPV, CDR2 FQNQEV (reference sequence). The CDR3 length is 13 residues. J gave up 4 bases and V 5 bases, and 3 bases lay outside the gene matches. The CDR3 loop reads CASSGGGKDTQYF. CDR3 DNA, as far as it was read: TGTGCCAGCAGTGGGGGGGGAAAAGACACCCAGTAC.

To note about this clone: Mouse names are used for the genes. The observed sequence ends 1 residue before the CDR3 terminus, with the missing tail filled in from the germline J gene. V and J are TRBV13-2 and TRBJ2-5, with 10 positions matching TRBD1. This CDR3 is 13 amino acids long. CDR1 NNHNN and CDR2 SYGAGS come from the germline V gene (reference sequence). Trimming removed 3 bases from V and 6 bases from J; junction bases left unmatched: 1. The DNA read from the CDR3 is TGTGCCAGCGGTGGACAGGGGGCCGACACCCAGTAC. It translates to CASGGQGADTQY. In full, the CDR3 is CASGGQGADTQYF.

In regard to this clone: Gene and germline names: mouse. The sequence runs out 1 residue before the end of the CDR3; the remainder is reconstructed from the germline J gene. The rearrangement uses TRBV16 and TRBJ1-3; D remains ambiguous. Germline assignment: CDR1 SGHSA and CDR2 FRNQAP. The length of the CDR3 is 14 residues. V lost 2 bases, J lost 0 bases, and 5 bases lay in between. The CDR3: CASSLQDSGNTLYF. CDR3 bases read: TGTGCAAGCAGCTTACAAGATTCTGGAAATACGCTCTAT.

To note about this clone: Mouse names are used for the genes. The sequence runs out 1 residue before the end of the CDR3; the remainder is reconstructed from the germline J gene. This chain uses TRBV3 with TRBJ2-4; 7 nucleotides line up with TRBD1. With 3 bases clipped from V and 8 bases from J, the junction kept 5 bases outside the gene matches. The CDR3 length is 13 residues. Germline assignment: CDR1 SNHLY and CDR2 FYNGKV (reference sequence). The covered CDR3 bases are TGTGCCAGCAGCTTTGACAGGGATGGCACCTTGTAC. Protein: CASSFDRDGTLY. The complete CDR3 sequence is CASSFDRDGTLYF.

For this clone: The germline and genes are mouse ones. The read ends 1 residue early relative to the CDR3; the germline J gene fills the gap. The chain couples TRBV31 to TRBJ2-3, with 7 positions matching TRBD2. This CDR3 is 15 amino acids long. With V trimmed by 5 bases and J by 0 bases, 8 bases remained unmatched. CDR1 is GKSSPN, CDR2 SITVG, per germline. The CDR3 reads CAWEAGGSSAETLYF. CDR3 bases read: TGTGCCTGGGAGGCGGGGGGGTCTAGTGCAGAAACGCTGTAT.

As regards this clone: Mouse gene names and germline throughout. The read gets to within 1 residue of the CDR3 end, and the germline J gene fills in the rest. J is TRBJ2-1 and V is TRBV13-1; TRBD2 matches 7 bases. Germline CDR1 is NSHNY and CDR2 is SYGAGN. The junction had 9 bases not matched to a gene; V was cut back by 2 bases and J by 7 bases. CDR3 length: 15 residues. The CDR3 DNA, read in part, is TGTGCCAGCAGTGAAGGGCTGGGGGAGCGGGCTGAGCAGTTC. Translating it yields CASSEGLGERAEQF. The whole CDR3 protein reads CASSEGLGERAEQFF.

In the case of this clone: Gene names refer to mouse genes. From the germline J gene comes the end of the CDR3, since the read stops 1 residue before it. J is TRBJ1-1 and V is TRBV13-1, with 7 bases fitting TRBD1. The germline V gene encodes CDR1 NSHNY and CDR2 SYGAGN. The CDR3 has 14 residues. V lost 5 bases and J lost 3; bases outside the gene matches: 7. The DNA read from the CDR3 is TGTGCCAGCAGGCACAGGGGAGGGGACACAGAAGTCTTC. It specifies CASRHRGGDTEVF. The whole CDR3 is CASRHRGGDTEVFF.

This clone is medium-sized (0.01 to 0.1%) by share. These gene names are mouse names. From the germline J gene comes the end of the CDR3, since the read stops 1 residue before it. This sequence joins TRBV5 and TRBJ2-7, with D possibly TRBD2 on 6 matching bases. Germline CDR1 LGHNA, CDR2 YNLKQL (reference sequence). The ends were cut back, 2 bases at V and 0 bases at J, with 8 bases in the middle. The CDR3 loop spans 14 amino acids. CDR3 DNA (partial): TGTGCCAGCAGCCAAAACTGGGACTCCTATGAACAGTAC. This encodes CASSQNWDSYEQY. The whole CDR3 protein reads CASSQNWDSYEQYF.